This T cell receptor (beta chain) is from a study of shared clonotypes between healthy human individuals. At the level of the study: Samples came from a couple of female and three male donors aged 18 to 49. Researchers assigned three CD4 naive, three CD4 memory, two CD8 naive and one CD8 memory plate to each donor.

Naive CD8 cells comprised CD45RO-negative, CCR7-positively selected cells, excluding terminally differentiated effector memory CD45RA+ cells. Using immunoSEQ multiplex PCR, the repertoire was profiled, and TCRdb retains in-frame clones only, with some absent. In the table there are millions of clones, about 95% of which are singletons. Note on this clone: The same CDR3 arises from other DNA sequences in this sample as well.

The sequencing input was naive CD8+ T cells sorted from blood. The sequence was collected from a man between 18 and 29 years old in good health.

The CDR3 DNA reads TGTGCCAGCAGTGGACTAGCGGGAGCCTACGAGCAGTACTTC. Protein: CASSGLAGAYEQYF. This chain joins TRBV6-5 and TRBJ2-7; 13 bases line up with TRBD2. This CDR3 has 14 residues. J was trimmed by 2 bases and V by 5 bases; bases with no gene match: 0. Germline CDR1 is MNHEY and CDR2 is SVGAGI.